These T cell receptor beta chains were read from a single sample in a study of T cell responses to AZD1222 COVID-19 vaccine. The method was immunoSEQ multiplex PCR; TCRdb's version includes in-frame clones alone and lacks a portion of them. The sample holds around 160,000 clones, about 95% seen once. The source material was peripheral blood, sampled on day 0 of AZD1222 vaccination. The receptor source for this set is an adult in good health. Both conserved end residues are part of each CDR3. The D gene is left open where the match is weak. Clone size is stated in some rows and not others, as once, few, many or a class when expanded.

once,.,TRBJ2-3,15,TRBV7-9,TGTGCCAGCAGCGCCCCCGGGCCCTACACAGATACGCAGTATTTT,CASSAPGPYTDTQYF
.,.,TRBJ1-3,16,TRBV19,TGTGCCAGTAGTCCTCGACGACCAAGCTCTGGAAACACCATATATTTT,CASSPRRPSSGNTIYF
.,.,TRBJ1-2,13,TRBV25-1,TGTGCCAGCAGTCGGACAGTTAACTATGGCTACACCTTC,CASSRTVNYGYTF
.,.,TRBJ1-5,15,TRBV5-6,TGTGCCAGCAGCTTGGACAGGGCGGGCAATCAGCCCCAGCATTTT,CASSLDRAGNQPQHF
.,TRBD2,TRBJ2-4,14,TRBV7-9,TGTGCCAGCAGCTCCCCTAGCGGGATAAACATTCAGTACTTC,CASSSPSGINIQYF
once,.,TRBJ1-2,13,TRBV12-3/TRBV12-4,TGTGCCAGCAGTTTACCCTCGTGGGATGGCTACACCTTC,CASSLPSWDGYTF
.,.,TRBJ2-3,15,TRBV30,TGTGCCTGGAGTGTCCTGTTAAGTAGCACAGATACGCAGTATTTT,CAWSVLLSSTDTQYF
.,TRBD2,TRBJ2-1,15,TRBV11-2,TGTGCCAGCAGCCCGGGGGGTACCCCTTACAATGAGCAGTTCTTC,CASSPGGTPYNEQFF
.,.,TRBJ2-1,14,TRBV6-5,TGTGCCAGCAAGGAGAGTATCGGGATACATGAGCAGTTCTTC,CASKESIGIHEQFF
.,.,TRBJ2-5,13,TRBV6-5,TGTGCCAGCCGTCCAGGCATCCAAGAGACCCAGTACTTC,CASRPGIQETQYF
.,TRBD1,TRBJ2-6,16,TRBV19,TGTGCCAGTAGTCCGCGGACAGGGTCCGGGGCCAACGTCCTGACTTTC,CASSPRTGSGANVLTF
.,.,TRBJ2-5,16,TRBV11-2,TGTGCCAGCAGCCTATTTATGGGGGACTCCTTGGGGACCCAGTACTTC,CASSLFMGDSLGTQYF
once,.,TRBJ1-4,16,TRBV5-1,TGCGCCAGCAGCTTATACGGGACACCAACTAATGAAAAACTGTTTTTT,CASSLYGTPTNEKLFF
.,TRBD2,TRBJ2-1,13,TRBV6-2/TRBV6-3,TGTGCCAGCAGCCCGGGAGGGCCGAATGAGCAGTTCTTC,CASSPGGPNEQFF
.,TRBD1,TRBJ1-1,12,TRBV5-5,TGTGCCAGCAGCTGGACAGGTACTGAAGCTTTCTTT,CASSWTGTEAFF
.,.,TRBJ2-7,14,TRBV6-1,TGTGCCAGCAGTGAGCCGCAGGGGCCCTACGAGCAGTACTTC,CASSEPQGPYEQYF
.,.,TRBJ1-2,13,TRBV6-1,TGTGCCAGCAGTGAGAGGCCCAAGAATGGCTACACCTTC,CASSERPKNGYTF
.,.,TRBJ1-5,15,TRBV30,TGTGCCTGGTCAACCGGGATTGGAAGCAATCAGCCCCAGCATTTT,CAWSTGIGSNQPQHF
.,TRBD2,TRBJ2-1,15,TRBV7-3,TGTGCCAGCAGCTTAGACGGGAGGGGAAACAATGAGCAGTTCTTC,CASSLDGRGNNEQFF
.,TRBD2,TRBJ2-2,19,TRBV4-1,TGCGCCAGCAGCCAAGACCTCTTTGGACTAGCGGGAAACACCGGGGAGCTGTTTTTT,CASSQDLFGLAGNTGELFF
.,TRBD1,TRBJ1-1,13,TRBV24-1,TGTGCCACCAGAACAGGGGAGGGCACTGAAGCTTTCTTT,CATRTGEGTEAFF
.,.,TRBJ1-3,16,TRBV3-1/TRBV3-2,TGTGCCAGCAGCCAAGAGGGGATCCTCTCTGGAAACACCATATATTTT,CASSQEGILSGNTIYF
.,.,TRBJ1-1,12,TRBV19,TGTGCCAGTAGTAAAGGGGGCACTGAAGCTTTCTTT,CASSKGGTEAFF
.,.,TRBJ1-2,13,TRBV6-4,TGTGCCAGCAGTGAGGGATCTAACTATGGCTACACCTTC,CASSEGSNYGYTF
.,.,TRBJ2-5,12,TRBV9,TGTGCCAGCAGCACCCATATGGAGACCCAGTACTTC,CASSTHMETQYF
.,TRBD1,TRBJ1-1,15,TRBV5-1,TGCGCCAGCAGCCCGACAGGGGTCGCCGTCACTGAAGCTTTCTTT,CASSPTGVAVTEAFF